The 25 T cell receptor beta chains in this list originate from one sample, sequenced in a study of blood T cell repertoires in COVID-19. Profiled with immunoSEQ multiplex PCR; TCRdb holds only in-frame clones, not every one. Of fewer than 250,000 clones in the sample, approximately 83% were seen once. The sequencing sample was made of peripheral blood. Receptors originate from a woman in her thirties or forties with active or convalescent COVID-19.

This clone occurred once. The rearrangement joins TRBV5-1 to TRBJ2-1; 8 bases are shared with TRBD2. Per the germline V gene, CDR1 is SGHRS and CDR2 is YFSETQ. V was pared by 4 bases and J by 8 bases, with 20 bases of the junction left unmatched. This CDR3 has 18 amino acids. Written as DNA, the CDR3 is TGCGCCAGCAGCCCAACAATGAACCGGGGCGGGAGGAAGGATGAGCAGTTCTTC. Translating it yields CASSPTMNRGGRKDEQFF.

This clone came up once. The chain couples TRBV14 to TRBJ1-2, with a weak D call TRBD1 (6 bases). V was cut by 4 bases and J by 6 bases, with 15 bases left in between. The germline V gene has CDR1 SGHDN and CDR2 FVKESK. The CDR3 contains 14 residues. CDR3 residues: CASSPLTGGDGYTF. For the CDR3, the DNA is TGTGCCAGCAGCCCTTTGACAGGTGGGGATGGCTACACCTTC.

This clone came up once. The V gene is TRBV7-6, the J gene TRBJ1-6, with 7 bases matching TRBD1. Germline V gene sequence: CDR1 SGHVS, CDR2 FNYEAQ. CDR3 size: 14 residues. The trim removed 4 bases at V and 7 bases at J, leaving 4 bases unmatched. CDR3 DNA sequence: TGTGCCAGCAGCTCGGGACAGAGGAATTCACCCCTCCACTTT. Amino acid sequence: CASSSGQRNSPLHF.

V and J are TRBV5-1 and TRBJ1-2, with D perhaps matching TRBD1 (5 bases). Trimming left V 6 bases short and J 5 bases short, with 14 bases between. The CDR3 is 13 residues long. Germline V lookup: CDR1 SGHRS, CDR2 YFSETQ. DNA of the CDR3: TGCGCCAGCACCGGGGGGACCGGTTATGGCTACACCTTC. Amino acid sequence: CASTGGTGYGYTF.

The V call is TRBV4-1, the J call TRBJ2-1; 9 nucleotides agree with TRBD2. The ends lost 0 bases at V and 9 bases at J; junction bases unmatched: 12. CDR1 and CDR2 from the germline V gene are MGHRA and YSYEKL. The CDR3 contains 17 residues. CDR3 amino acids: CASSQDRLAGMRREQFF. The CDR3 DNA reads TGCGCCAGCAGCCAAGATCGGCTAGCGGGAATGCGACGTGAGCAGTTCTTC.

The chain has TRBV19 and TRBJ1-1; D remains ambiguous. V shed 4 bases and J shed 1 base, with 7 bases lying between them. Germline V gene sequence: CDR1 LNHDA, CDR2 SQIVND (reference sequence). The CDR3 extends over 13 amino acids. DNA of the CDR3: TGTGCCAGTAGTACCTCGGGGAACACTGAAGCTTTCTTT. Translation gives CASSTSGNTEAFF.

As DNA, the CDR3 is TGTGCCAGCGGCCCCCCGACTAGCTTTGATGAGCAGTTCTTC. It codes for CASGPPTSFDEQFF. The chain links TRBV9 to TRBJ2-1; 7 nucleotides match TRBD2. V was clipped by 7 bases and J by 8 bases; unmatched bases: 12. CDR1 is SGDLS and CDR2 is YYNGEE in the germline V gene. The CDR3 has 14 amino acids.

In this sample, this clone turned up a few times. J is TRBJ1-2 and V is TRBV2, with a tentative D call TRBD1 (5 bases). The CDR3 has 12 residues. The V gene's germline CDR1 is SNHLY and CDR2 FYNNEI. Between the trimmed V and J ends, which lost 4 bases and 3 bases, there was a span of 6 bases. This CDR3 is CASSGGDYGYTF. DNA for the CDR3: TGTGCCAGCAGTGGGGGGGACTATGGCTACACCTTC.

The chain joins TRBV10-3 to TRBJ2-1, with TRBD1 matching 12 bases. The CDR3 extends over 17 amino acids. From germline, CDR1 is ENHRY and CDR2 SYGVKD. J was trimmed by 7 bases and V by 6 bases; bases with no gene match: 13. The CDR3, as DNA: TGTGCCATCAGCCAAACCACGGGACAGGGGGCTAGAAATGAGCAGTTCTTC. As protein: CAISQTTGQGARNEQFF.

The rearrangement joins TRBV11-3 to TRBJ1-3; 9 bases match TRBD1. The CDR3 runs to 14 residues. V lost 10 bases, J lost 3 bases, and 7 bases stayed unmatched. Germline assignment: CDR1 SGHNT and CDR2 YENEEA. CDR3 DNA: TGTGCCACCCAACAGGGGGCCGGTGGAAACACCATATATTTT. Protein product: CATQQGAGGNTIYF.

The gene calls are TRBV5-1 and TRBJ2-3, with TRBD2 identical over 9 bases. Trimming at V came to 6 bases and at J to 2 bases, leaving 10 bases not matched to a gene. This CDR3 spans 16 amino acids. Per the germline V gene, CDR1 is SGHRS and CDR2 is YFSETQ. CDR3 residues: CASKRLAGPPTDTQYF. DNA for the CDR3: TGCGCCAGCAAAAGGCTAGCGGGGCCCCCCACAGATACGCAGTATTTT.

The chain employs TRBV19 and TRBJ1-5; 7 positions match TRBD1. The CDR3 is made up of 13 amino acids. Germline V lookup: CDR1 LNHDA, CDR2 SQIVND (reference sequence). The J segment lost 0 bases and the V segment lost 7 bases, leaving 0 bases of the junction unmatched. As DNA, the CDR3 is TGTGCCAGTAACAGGGGTAGCAATCAGCCCCAGCATTTT. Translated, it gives CASNRGSNQPQHF.

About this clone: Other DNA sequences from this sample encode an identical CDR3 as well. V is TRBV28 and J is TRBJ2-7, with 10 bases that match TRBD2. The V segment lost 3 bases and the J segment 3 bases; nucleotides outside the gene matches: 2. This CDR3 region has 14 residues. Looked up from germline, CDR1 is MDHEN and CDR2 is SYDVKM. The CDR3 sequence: CASSLSSGGYEQYF. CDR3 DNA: TGTGCCAGCAGTTTGTCTAGCGGGGGCTACGAGCAGTACTTC. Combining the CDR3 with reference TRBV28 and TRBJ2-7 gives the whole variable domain DVKVTQSSRYLVKRTGEKVFLECVQDMDHENMFWYRQDPGLGLRLIYFSYDVKMKEKGDIPEGYSVSREKKERFSLILESASTNQTSMYLCASSLSSGGYEQYFGPGTRLTVT.

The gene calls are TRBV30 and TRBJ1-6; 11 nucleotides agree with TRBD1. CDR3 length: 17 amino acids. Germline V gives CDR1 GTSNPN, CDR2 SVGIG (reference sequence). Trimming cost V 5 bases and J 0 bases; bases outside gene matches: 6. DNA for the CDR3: TGTGCCTGGTCTCGGGACAGGGGGTACTCCTATAATTCACCCCTCCACTTT. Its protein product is CAWSRDRGYSYNSPLHF.

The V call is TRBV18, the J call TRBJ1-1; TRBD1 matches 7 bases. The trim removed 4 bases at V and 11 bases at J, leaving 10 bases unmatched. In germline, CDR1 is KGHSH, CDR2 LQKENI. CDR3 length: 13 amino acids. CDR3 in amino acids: CASSRDRVGSAFF. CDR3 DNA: TGTGCCAGCTCACGCGACAGGGTAGGGTCTGCTTTCTTT.

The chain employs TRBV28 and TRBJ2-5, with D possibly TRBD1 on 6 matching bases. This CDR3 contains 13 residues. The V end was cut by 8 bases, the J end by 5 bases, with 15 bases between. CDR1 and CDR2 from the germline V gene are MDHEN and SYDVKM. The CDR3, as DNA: TGTGCCAGCTCTACAGGGAATAAGGAGACCCAGTACTTC. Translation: CASSTGNKETQYF.

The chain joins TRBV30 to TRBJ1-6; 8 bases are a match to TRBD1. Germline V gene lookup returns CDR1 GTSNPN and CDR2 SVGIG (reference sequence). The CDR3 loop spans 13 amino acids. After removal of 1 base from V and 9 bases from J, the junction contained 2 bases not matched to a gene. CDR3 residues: CAWSDQGASPLHF. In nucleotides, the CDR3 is TGTGCCTGGAGTGATCAGGGGGCTTCACCCCTCCACTTT.

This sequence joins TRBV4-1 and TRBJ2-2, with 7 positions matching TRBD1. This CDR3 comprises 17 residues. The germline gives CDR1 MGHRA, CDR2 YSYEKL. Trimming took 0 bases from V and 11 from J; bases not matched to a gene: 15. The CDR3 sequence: CASSQEPPRTGGIELFF. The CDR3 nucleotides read TGCGCCAGCAGCCAAGAACCACCTCGGACAGGTGGTATCGAGCTGTTTTTT.

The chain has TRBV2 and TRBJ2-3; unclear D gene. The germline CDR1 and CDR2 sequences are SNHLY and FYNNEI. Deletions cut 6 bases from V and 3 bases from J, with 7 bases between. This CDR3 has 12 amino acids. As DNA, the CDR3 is TGTGCCAGCAGGGGCCAGACAGATACGCAGTATTTT. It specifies CASRGQTDTQYF.

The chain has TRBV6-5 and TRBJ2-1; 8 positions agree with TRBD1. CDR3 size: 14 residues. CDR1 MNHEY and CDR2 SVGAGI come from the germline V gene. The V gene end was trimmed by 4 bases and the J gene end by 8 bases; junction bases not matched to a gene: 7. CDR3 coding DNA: TGTGCCAGCAGTTTCGGACAGGGCTCGTATGAGCAGTTCTTC. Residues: CASSFGQGSYEQFF.

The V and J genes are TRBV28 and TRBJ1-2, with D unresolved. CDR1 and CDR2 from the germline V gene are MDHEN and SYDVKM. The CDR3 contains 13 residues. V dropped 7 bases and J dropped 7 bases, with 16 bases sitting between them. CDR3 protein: CASKEGAIGGYTF. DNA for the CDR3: TGTGCCAGCAAGGAGGGTGCTATTGGTGGCTACACCTTC.

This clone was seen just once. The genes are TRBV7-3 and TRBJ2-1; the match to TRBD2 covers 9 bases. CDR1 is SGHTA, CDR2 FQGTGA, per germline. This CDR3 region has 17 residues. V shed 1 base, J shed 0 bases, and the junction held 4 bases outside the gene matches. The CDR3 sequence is CASSLRSGRNSYNEQFF. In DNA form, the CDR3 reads TGTGCCAGCAGCTTAAGGAGCGGGAGGAACTCCTACAATGAGCAGTTCTTC.

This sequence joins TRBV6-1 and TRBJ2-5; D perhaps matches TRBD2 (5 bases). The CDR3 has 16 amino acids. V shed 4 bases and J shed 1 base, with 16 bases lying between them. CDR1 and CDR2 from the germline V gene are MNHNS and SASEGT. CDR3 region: CASSGRLLEGQETQYF. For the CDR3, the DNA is TGTGCCAGCAGTGGGAGACTTCTTGAGGGCCAAGAGACCCAGTACTTC.

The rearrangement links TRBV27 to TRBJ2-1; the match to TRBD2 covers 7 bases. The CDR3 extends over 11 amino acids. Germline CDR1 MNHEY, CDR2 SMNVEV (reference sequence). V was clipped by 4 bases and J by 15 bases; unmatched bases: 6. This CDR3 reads CASSSRTSPFF. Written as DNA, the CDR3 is TGTGCCAGCAGTTCTCGGACTAGTCCGTTCTTC.

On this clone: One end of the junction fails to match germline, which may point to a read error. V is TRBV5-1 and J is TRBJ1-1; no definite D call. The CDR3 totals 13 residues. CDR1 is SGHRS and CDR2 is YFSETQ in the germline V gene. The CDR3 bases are TGCGCCAGCAGCTTGGAAGACAACACGGAAGCTTTCTTT. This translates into CASSLEDNTEAFF.